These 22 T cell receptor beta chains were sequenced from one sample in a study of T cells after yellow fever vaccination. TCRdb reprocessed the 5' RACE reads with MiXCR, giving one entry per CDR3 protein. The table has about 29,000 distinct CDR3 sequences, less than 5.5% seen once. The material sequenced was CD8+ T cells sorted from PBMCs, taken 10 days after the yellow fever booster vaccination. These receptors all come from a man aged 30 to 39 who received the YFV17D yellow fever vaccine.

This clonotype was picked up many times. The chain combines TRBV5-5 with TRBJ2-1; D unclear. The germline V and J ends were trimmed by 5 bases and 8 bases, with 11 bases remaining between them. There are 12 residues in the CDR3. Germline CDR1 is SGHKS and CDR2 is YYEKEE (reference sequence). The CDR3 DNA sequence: TGTGCCAGCAGTTCCCTTTCGGATGAGCAGTTCTTC. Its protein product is CASSSLSDEQFF.

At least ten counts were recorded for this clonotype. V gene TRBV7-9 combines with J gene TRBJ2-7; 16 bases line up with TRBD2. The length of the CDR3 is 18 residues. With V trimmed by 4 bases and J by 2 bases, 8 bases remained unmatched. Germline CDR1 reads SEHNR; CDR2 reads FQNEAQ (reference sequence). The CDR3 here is CASSWGLAGGRKTYEQYF. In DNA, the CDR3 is TGTGCCAGCAGCTGGGGACTAGCGGGAGGGAGGAAAACCTACGAGCAGTACTTC.

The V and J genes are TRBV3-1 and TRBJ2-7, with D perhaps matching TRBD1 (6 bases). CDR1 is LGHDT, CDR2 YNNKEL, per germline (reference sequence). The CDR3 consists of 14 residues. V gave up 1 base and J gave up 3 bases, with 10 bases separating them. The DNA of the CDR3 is TGTGCCAGCAGCCAAGCACAGGGCCACTACGAGCAGTACTTC. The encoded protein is CASSQAQGHYEQYF.

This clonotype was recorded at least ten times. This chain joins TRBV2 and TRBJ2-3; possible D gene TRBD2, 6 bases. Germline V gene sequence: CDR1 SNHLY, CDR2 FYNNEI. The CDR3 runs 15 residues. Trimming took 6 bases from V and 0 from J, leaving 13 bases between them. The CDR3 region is CASRRGEASTDTQYF. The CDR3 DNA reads TGTGCCAGCAGAAGAGGGGAGGCTAGCACAGATACGCAGTATTTT.

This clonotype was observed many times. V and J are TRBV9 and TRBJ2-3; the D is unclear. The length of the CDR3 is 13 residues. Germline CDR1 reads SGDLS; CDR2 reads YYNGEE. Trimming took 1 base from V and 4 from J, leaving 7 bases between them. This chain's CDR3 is CASSVYSPDTQYF. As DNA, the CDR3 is TGTGCCAGCAGCGTATATAGCCCAGATACGCAGTATTTT.

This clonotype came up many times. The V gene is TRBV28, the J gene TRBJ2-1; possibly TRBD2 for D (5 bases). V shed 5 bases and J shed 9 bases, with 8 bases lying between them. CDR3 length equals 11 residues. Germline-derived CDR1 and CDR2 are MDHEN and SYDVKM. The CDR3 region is CASSRGGEQFF. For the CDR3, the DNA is TGTGCCAGCAGTCGGGGTGGTGAGCAGTTCTTC.

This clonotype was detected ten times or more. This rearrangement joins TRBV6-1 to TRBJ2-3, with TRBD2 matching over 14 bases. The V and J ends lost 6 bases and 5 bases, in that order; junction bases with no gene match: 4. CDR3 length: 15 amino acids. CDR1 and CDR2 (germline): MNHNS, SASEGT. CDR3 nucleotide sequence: TGTGCCAGCAGGGAGGGACTAGCGGGAGTAGATACGCAGTATTTT. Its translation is CASREGLAGVDTQYF.

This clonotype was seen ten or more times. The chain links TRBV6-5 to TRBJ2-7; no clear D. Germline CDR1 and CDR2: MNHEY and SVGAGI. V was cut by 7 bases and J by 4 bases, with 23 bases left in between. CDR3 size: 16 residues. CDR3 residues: CASTDLDAQTPYEQYF. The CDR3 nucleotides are TGTGCCAGCACGGACCTCGATGCACAGACACCTTACGAGCAGTACTTC.

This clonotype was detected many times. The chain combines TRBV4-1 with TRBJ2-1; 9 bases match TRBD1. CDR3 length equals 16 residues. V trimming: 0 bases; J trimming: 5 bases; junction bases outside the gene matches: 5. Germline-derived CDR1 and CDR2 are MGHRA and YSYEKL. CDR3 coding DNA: TGCGCCAGCAGCCAAGATAGACAGGGGGTTGACAATGAGCAGTTCTTC. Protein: CASSQDRQGVDNEQFF.

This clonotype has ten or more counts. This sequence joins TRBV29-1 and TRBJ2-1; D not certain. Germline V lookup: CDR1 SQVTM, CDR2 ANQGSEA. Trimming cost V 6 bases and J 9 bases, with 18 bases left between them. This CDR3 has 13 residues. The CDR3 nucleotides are TGCAGCGTCCATCAAGACCAACGTGGTGAGCAGTTCTTC. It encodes CSVHQDQRGEQFF.

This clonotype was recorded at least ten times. CDR3 region: CASSEDNTGELFF. The CDR3 DNA reads TGTGCCAGCAGTGAGGACAACACCGGGGAGCTGTTTTTT. The chain combines TRBV6-4 with TRBJ2-2; D is uncertain. The CDR3 is made up of 13 amino acids. V shed 3 bases and J shed 2 bases, with 4 bases lying between them. Germline V gives CDR1 MRHNA, CDR2 SNTAGT.

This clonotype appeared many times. The CDR3 DNA sequence: TGTGCCAGCTCACCTTCAGGACAGGGGATCTATGGCTACACCTTC. This translates into CASSPSGQGIYGYTF. The gene calls are TRBV18 and TRBJ1-2; 9 nucleotides agree with TRBD1. The germline V gene has CDR1 KGHSH and CDR2 LQKENI. There are 15 residues in the CDR3. The trim removed 3 bases at V and 4 bases at J, leaving 6 bases unmatched. Based on the CDR3 plus reference TRBV18 and TRBJ1-2, the full variable domain is NAGVMQNPRHLVRRRGQEARLRCSPMKGHSHVYWYRQLPEEGLKFMVYLQKENIIDESGMPKERFSAEFPKEGPSILRIQQVVRGDSAAYFCASSPSGQGIYGYTFGSGTRLTVV.

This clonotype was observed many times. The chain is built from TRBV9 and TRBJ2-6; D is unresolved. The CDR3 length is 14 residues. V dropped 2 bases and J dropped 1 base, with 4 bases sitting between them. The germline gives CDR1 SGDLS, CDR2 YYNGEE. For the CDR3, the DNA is TGTGCCAGCAGCGTGGGATCTGGGGCCAACGTCCTGACTTTC. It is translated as CASSVGSGANVLTF.

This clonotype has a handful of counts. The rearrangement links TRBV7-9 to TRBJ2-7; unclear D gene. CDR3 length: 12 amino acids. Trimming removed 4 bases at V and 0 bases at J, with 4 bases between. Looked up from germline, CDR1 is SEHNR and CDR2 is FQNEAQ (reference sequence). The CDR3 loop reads CASSSSSYEQYF. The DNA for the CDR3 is TGTGCCAGCAGCTCCTCCTCCTACGAGCAGTACTTC.

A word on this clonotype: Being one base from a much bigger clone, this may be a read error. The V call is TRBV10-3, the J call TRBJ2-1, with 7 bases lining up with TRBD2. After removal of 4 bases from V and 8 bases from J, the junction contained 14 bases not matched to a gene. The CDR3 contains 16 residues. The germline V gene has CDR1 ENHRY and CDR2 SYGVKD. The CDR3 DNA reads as TGTGCCATCAGTGTTGGAGGGAGCGGGGCCTTGGATGAGCAGTTCTTC. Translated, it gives CAISVGGSGALDEQFF.

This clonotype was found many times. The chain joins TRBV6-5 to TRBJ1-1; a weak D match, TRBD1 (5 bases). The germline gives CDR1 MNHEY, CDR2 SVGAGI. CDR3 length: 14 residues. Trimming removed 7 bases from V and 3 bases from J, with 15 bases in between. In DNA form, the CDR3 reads TGTGCCAGCACGTTCCGACAGACAGACACTGAAGCTTTCTTT. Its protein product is CASTFRQTDTEAFF.

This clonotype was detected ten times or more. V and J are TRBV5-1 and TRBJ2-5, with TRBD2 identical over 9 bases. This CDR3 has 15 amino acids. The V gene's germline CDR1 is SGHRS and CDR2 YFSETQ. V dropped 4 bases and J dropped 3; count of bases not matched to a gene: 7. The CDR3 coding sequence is TGCGCCAGCAGCCCACGACTAGCGGAAAAAGAGACCCAGTACTTC. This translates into CASSPRLAEKETQYF.

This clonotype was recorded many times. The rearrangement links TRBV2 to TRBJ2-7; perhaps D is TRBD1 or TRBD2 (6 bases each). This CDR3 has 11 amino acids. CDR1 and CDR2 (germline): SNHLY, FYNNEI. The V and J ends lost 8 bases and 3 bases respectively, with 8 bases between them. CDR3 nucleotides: TGTGCCAGCGAGGGGGGCTACGAGCAGTACTTC. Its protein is CASEGGYEQYF.

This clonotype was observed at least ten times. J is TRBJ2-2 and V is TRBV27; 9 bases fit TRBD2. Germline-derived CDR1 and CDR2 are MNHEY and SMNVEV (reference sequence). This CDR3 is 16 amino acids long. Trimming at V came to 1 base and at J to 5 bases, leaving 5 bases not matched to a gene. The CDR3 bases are TGTGCCAGCAGTTTATTAGCGGGAGTTACAACCGGGGAGCTGTTTTTT. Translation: CASSLLAGVTTGELFF.

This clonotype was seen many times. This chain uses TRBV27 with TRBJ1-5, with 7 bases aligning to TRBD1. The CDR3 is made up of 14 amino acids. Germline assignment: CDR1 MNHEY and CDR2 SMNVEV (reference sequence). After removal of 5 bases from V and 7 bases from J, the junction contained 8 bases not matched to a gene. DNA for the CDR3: TGTGCCAGCAGTCTAGGGGGCTGGGGACAGCCCCAGCATTTT. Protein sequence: CASSLGGWGQPQHF.

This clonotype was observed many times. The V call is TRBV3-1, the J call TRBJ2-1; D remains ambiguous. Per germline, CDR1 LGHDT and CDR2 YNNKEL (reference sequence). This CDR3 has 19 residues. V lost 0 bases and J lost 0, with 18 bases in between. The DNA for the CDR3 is TGTGCCAGCAGCCAAGAAGGTCCAGCACCCATACCCTCCTACAATGAGCAGTTCTTC. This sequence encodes CASSQEGPAPIPSYNEQFF.

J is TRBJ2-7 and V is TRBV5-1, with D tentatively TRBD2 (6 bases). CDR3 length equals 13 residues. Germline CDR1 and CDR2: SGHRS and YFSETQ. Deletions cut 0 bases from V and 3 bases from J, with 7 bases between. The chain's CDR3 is CASSLGTNYEQYF. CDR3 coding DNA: TGCGCCAGCAGCTTGGGGACTAACTACGAGCAGTACTTC.